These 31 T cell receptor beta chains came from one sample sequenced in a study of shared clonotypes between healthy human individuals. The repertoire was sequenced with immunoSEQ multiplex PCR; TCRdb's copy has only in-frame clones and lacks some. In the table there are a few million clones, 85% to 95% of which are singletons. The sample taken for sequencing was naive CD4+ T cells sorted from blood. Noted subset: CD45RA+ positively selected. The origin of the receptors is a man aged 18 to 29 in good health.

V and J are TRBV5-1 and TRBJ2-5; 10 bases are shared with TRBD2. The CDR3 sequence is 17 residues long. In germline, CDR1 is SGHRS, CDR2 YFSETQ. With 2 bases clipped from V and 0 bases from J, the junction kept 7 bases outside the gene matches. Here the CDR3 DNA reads TGCGCCAGCAGCTTAGGTCTAGCGGGAGATAACCAAGAGACCCAGTACTTC. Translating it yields CASSLGLAGDNQETQYF.

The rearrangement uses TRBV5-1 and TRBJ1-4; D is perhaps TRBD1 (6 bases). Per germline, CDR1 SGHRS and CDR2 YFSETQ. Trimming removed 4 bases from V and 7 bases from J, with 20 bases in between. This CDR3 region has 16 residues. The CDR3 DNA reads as TGCGCCAGCAGCGAGGACAGTCGGCAAGTCGGTGAAAAACTGTTTTTT. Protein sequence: CASSEDSRQVGEKLFF.

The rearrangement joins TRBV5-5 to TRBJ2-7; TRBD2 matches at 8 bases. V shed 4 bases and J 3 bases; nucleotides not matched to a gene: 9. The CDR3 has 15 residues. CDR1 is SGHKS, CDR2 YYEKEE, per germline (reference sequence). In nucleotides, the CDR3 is TGTGCCAGCAGCCTATTGGCAGCGGGGGACTACGAGCAGTACTTC. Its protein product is CASSLLAAGDYEQYF.

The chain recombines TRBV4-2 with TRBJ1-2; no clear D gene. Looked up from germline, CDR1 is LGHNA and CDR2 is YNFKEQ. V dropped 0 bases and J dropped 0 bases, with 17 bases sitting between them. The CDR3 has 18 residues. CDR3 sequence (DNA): TGTGCCAGCAGCCAAGATCGCCGGGGTTTCAGTACTAACTATGGCTACACCTTC. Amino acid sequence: CASSQDRRGFSTNYGYTF.

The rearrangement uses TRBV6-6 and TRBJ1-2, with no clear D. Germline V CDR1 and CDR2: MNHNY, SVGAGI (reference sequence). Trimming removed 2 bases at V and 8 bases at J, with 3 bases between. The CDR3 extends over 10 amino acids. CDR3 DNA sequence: TGTGCCAGCAGTTACGAAGGCTACACCTTC. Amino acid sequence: CASSYEGYTF.

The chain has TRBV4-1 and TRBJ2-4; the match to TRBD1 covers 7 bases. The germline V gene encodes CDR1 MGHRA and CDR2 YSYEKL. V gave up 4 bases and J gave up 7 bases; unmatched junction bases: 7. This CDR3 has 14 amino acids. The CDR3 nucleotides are TGCGCCAGCAGCCCGACAGGGAAGGGGAACATTCAGTACTTC. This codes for CASSPTGKGNIQYF.

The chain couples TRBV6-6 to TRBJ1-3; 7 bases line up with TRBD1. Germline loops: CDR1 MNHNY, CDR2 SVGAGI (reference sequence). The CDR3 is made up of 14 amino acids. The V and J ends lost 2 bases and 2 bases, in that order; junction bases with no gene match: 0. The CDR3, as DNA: TGTGCCAGCAGTTACGACAGGGCTGGAAACACCATATATTTT. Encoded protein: CASSYDRAGNTIYF.

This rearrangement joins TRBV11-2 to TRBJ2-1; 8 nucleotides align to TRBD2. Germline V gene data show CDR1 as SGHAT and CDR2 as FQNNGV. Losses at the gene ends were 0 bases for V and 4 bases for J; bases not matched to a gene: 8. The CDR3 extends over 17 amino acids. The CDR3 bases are TGTGCCAGCAGCTTAGATCACAGCGGGGGCCAATACAATGAGCAGTTCTTC. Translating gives CASSLDHSGGQYNEQFF.

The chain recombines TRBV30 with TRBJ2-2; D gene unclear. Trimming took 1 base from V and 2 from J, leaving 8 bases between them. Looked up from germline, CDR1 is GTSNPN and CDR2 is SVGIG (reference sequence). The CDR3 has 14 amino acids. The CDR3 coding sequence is TGTGCCTGGAGTGCTACTTCAAACACCGGGGAGCTGTTTTTT. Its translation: CAWSATSNTGELFF.

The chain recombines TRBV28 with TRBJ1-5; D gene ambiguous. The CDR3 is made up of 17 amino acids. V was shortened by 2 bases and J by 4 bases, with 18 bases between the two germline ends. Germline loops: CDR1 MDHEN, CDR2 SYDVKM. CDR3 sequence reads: CASSLEDLWVANQPQHF. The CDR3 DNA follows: TGTGCCAGCAGTTTAGAAGACTTGTGGGTCGCTAATCAGCCCCAGCATTTT.

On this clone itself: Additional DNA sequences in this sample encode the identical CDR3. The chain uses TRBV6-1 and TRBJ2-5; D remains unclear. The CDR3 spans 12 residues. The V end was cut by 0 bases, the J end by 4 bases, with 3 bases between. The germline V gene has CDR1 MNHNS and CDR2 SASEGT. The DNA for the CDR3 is TGTGCCAGCAGTGAAGCCCGAGAGACCCAGTACTTC. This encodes CASSEARETQYF.

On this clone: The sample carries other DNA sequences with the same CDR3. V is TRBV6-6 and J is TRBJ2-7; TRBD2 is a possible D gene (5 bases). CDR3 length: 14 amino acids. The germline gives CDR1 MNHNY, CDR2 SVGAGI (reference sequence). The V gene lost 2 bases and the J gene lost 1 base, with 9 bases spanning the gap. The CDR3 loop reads CASSYGRGSYEQYF. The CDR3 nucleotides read TGTGCCAGCAGTTACGGACGGGGATCCTACGAGCAGTACTTC.

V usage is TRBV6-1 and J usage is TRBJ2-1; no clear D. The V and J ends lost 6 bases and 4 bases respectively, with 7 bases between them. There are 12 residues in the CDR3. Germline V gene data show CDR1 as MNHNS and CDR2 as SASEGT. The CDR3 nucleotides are TGTGCCAGCAGGGTGTATTACAATGAGCAGTTCTTC. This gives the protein CASRVYYNEQFF.

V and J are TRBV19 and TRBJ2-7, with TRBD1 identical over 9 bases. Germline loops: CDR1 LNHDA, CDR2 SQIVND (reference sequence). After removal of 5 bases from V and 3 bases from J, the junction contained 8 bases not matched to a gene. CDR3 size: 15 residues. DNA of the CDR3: TGTGCCAGTAGTCCCTTTCCGGGACAGGGCTACGAGCAGTACTTC. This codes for CASSPFPGQGYEQYF.

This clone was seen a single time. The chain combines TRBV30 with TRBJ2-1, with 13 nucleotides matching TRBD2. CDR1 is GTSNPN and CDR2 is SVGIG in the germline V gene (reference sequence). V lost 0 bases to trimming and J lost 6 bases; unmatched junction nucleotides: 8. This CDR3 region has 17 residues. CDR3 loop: CAWSVSRTSGGFNEQFF. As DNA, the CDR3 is TGTGCCTGGAGTGTAAGTCGGACTAGCGGGGGATTCAATGAGCAGTTCTTC.

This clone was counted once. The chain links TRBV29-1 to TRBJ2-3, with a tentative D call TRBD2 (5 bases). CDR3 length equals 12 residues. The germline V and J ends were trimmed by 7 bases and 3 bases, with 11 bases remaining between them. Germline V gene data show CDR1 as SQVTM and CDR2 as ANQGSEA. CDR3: CSGKGGTDTQYF. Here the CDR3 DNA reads TGCAGCGGCAAAGGAGGTACAGATACGCAGTATTTT.

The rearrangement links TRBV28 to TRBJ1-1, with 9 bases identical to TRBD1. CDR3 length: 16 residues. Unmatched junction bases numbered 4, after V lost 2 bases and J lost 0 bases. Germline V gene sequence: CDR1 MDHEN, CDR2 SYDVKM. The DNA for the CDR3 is TGTGCCAGCAGTTTACCCGGGACAGGGATGAACACTGAAGCTTTCTTT. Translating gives CASSLPGTGMNTEAFF.

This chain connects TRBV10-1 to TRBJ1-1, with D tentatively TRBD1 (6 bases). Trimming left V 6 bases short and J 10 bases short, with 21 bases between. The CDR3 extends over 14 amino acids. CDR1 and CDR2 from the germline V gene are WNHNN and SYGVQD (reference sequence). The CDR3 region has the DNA TGCGCCAGCAGACGAGGCGGGGACGGGGGGCCAGCTTTCTTT. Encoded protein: CASRRGGDGGPAFF.

The CDR3 sequence is CAGRTNEKLFF. The DNA for the CDR3 is TGTGCCGGGCGTACAAATGAAAAACTGTTTTTT. The gene calls are TRBV6-6 and TRBJ1-4; unclear D gene. The CDR3 totals 11 residues. V was pared by 11 bases and J by 5 bases, with 9 bases between. Germline V gives CDR1 MNHNY, CDR2 SVGAGI (reference sequence).

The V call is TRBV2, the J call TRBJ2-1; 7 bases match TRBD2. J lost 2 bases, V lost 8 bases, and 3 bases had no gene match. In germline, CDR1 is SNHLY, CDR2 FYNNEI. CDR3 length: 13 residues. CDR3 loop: CASDSGTYNEQFF. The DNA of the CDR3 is TGTGCCAGCGACAGCGGGACCTACAATGAGCAGTTCTTC.

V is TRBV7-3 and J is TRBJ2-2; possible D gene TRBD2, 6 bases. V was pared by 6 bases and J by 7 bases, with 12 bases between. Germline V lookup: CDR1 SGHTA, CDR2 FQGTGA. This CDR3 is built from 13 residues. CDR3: CASSVGLGGELFF. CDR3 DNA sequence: TGTGCCAGCAGTGTGGGACTTGGCGGGGAGCTGTTTTTT. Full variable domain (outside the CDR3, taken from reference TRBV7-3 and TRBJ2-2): GAGVSQTPSNKVTEKGKYVELRCDPISGHTALYWYRQSLGQGPEFLIYFQGTGAADDSGLPNDRFFAVRPEGSVSTLKIQRTERGDSAVYLCASSVGLGGELFFGEGSRLTVL.

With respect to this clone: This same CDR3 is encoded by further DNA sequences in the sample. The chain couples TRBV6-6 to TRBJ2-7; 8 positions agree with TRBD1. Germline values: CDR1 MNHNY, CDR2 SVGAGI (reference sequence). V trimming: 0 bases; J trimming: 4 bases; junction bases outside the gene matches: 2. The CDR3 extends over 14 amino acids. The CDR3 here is CASSYSQGAYEQYF. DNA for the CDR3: TGTGCCAGCAGTTACTCCCAGGGGGCGTACGAGCAGTACTTC.

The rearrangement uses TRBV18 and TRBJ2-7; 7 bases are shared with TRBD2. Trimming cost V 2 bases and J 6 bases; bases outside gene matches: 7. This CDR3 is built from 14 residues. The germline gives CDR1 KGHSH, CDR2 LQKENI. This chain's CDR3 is CASSPTSDWFEQYF. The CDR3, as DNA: TGTGCCAGCTCACCAACTAGCGATTGGTTCGAGCAGTACTTC.

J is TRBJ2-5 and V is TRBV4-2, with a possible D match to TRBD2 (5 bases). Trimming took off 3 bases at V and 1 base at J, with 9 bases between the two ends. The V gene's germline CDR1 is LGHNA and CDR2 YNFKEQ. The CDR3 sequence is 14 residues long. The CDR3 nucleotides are TGTGCCAGCAGCCAGGAGCGGATCCAAGAGACCCAGTACTTC. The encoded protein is CASSQERIQETQYF.

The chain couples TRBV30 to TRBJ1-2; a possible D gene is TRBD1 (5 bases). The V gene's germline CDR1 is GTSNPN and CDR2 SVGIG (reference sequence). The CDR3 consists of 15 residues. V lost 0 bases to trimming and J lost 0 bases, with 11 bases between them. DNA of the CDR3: TGTGCCTGGAGTGTTAAGTGGGGGACTAACTATGGCTACACCTTC. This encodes CAWSVKWGTNYGYTF.

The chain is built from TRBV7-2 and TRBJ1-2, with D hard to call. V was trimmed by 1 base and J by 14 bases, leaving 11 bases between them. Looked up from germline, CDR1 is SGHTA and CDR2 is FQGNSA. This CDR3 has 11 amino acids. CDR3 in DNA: TGTGCCAGCAGCTTAGAACGCCTGATAACCTTC. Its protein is CASSLERLITF.

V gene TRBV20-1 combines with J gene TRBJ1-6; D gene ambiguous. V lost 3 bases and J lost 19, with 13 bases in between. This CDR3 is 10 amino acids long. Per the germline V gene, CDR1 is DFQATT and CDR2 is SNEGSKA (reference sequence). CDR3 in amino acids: CSASVFTPHF. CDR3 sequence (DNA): TGCAGTGCTAGTGTGTTCACCCCTCACTTT.

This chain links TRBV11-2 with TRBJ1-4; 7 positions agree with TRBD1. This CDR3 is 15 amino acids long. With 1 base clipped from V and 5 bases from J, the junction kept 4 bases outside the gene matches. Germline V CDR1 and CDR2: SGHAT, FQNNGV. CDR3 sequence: CASSLVGTVNEKLFF. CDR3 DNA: TGTGCCAGCAGCTTAGTTGGGACAGTCAATGAAAAACTGTTTTTT.

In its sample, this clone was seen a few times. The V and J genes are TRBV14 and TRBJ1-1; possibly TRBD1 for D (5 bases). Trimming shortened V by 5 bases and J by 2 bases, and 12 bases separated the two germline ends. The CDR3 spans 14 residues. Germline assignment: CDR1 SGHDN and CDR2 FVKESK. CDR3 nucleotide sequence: TGTGCCAGCAGCTTGGGGGGAATCAACACTGAAGCTTTCTTT. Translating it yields CASSLGGINTEAFF.

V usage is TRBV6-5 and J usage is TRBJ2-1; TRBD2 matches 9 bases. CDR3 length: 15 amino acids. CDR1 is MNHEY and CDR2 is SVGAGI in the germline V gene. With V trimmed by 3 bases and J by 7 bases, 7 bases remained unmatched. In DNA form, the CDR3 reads TGTGCCAGCAGTTATATTTTTAGCGGGAGTAATGAGCAGTTCTTC. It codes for CASSYIFSGSNEQFF.

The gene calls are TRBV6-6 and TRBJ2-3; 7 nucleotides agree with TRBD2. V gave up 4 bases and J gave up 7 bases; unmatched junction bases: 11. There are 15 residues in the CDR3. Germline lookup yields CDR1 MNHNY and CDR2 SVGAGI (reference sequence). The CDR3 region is CASSSPPTGGNTQYF. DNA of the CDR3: TGTGCCAGCAGTTCCCCCCCAACGGGGGGAAATACGCAGTATTTT.